One sample yielded the 8 T cell receptor beta chains listed below, sequenced in a study of shared clonotypes between healthy human individuals. The repertoire was sequenced with immunoSEQ multiplex PCR; TCRdb's copy has only in-frame clones and lacks some. The sample contains 2 million to 2.5 million clones, under 97% of which appear only once. Sequenced material: naive CD4+ T cells sorted from blood. Described subset: CD45RA+ positively selected. The receptors originated from a man younger than 35 in good health.

The J gene is TRBJ2-7, the V gene TRBV6-5, with D perhaps TRBD1 (6 bases). CDR3 length: 12 residues. Germline assignment: CDR1 MNHEY and CDR2 SVGAGI. V was shortened by 8 bases and J by 2 bases, with 10 bases between the two germline ends. CDR3 amino acids: CASGQGTYEQYF. In DNA, the CDR3 is TGTGCCAGCGGCCAGGGGACCTACGAGCAGTACTTC.

This chain links TRBV28 with TRBJ1-6, with unresolved D. The CDR3 loop spans 14 amino acids. Germline lookup yields CDR1 MDHEN and CDR2 SYDVKM. Trimming removed 2 bases at V and 4 bases at J, with 6 bases between. In DNA, the CDR3 is TGTGCCAGCAGTTTAAGTCAGTATAATTCACCCCTCCACTTT. Its translation: CASSLSQYNSPLHF.

This sequence joins TRBV28 and TRBJ2-1; a weak D match, TRBD2 (6 bases). Between the trimmed V and J ends, which lost 5 bases and 2 bases, there was a span of 13 bases. This CDR3 contains 15 residues. Germline V gene lookup returns CDR1 MDHEN and CDR2 SYDVKM. CDR3 region: CASSTAGRTYNEQFF. The CDR3 DNA reads as TGTGCCAGCAGTACGGCAGGGAGGACCTACAATGAGCAGTTCTTC.

The V gene is TRBV29-1, the J gene TRBJ2-5, with D unclear. Germline V lookup: CDR1 SQVTM, CDR2 ANQGSEA. The CDR3 length is 12 residues. Trimming removed 4 bases from V and 3 bases from J, with 9 bases in between. The CDR3 DNA sequence: TGCAGCGTTGGGGCTAAAGAAGAGACCCAGTACTTC. It encodes CSVGAKEETQYF.

This clone was detected only a few times. Other DNA sequences in this sample translate to the same CDR3. The gene calls are TRBV2 and TRBJ2-7; no firm D call. In germline, CDR1 is SNHLY, CDR2 FYNNEI. V was shortened by 5 bases and J by 0 bases, with 5 bases between the two germline ends. The CDR3 spans 12 residues. In DNA form, the CDR3 reads TGTGCCAGCAGTTACAGCTCCTACGAGCAGTACTTC. Amino acids: CASSYSSYEQYF.

The chain has TRBV6-6 and TRBJ1-5; possibly TRBD1 for D (6 bases). Trimming shortened V by 6 bases and J by 6 bases, and 15 bases separated the two germline ends. In germline, CDR1 is MNHNY, CDR2 SVGAGI (reference sequence). The CDR3 runs 14 residues. The CDR3 here is CASRPGGQVQPQHF. DNA of the CDR3: TGTGCCAGCAGGCCCGGGGGGCAGGTTCAGCCCCAGCATTTT.

The gene calls are TRBV18 and TRBJ2-7; weak D call: TRBD1 (6 bases). Trimming pared 3 bases from V and 3 bases from J, leaving 21 bases between. Germline CDR1 reads KGHSH; CDR2 reads LQKENI. The CDR3 loop spans 17 amino acids. As DNA, the CDR3 is TGTGCCAGCTCACCGGTTTTATCGGGACACATGAACTACGAGCAGTACTTC. Amino acid sequence: CASSPVLSGHMNYEQYF.

The V call is TRBV19, the J call TRBJ2-7, with TRBD1 matching 11 bases. The CDR3 runs 16 residues. Germline V CDR1 and CDR2: LNHDA, SQIVND (reference sequence). J was trimmed by 8 bases and V by 6 bases; bases with no gene match: 15. The CDR3 DNA reads TGTGCCAGTAGAAGGACAGGGGGCGAGAAGTCAGGTCAGCAGTACTTC. It is translated as CASRRTGGEKSGQQYF.